The T cell receptor beta chain described here comes from a study of cytotoxic CD8 clonotypes in ibrutinib-treated CLL. Study background: Treatment had run for a median roughly 13 months, range 6 to 36, when response samples were taken. Overall study findings and caveats: Baseline values of clonality outstripped age-matched healthy donors and followed circulating CD8+ T-cell counts. Samples were collected at differing times from sustained-remission and progressing patients. Public clonotypes, rarely seen, contracted or held steady on treatment.

The protocol was immunoSEQ multiplex PCR, while the TCRdb copy is restricted to in-frame clones and leaves out a portion. The data hold some 140,000 clones, with roughly 90% observed a single time. With respect to this clone: What it recognizes is unknown.

The CDR3 sequence is 14 residues long. Trimming took 3 bases from V and 1 from J, leaving 9 bases between them. Germline V CDR1 and CDR2: SEHNR, FQNEAQ (reference sequence). The clonotype originates from a human donor with chronic lymphocytic leukemia. The V gene is TRBV7-9, the J gene TRBJ2-5; no firm D call. The sequences come from PBMCs, collected after 12 months of ibrutinib treatment. CDR3 sequence (DNA): TGTGCCAGCAGCTTGGGCGAACGCCAAGAGACCCAGTACTTC. It is translated as CASSLGERQETQYF.